This T cell receptor (beta chain) originates from a study of cytomegalovirus exposure and HLA in healthy donors. General study results and limits: Available immune exposure information was restricted to CMV serostatus only. For most subjects, TCR beta sequences were reported to predict HLA-A and HLA-B alleles with accuracy.

Notes on this clone: The antigen is unknown.

CDR3 length: 13 residues. Germline CDR1 and CDR2: MNHNY and SVGAGI (reference sequence). V was cut by 4 bases and J by 5 bases, with 9 bases left in between. Primers for the PCR totalled 60 Vbeta and 13 Jbeta. Here immunoSEQ multiplex PCR was the method, and the copy in TCRdb shows in-frame clones only, minus some. Of 120,000 or so clones listed, approximately 77% are singletons. The source is a man between 18 and 29 years old in good health and CMV-seronegative. V is TRBV6-6 and J is TRBJ1-5, with a weak D call TRBD1 (5 bases). The sequenced sample consisted of PBMCs. The CDR3 loop is CASSFPGDQPQHF. The DNA for the CDR3 is TGTGCCAGCAGTTTCCCGGGGGATCAGCCCCAGCATTTT.